Below, one T cell receptor (beta chain) is given with its context. The data originate from a study of blood T cell repertoires in COVID-19. Study in general: The analysed material was cDNA or gDNA that came from T cells, B-cell-depleted T cells, or PBMCs.

Original data processing: Amplification of reference gene primers was used by the study to estimate nucleated cell counts. Generated by immunoSEQ multiplex PCR, the TCRdb table keeps only in-frame clones and is missing some. V and J calls and clone size follow that table, whereas D and trimming were derived from the DNA. The sample includes 200,000 to 250,000 clones, under 95% of them seen just once. Germline V gene sequence: CDR1 SGDLS, CDR2 YYNGEE. The CDR3 contains 13 residues. Trimming cost V 4 bases and J 6 bases, with 14 bases left between them. The chain uses TRBV9 and TRBJ2-7; a weak D match, TRBD2 (6 bases). The TCR sequence derives from a man aged 30 to 45 with acute or convalescent COVID-19. The sample comprised peripheral blood. In DNA, the CDR3 is TGTGCCAGCAGCTCACGGAGGGGTTCCGAGCAGTACTTC. Translating it yields CASSSRRGSEQYF.